The 29 T cell receptor beta chains reported below all come from one sample, sequenced in a study of cytomegalovirus exposure and HLA in healthy donors. TCRdb keeps only in-frame clones here, not all; method: immunoSEQ multiplex PCR. The sample shows 86,000 or so clones, around 96% of them seen only once. The sample taken for sequencing was PBMCs. The source is a man younger than 35 in good health and CMV-seropositive.

J is TRBJ1-1 and V is TRBV2; no reliable D call. There are 13 residues in the CDR3. Trimming stripped 3 bases from V and 4 bases from J, with 9 bases between. CDR1 is SNHLY, CDR2 FYNNEI, per germline. The CDR3, as DNA: TGTGCCAGCAGTGATACGGGTTCCACTGAAGCTTTCTTT. Translated: CASSDTGSTEAFF.

This sequence joins TRBV2 and TRBJ1-5; D call uncertain. Trimming removed 0 bases at V and 5 bases at J, with 11 bases between. The CDR3 is 15 amino acids. The germline gives CDR1 SNHLY, CDR2 FYNNEI. CDR3 loop: CASSEATAVDQPQHF. Written as DNA, the CDR3 is TGTGCCAGCAGTGAAGCAACAGCAGTTGATCAGCCCCAGCATTTT.

The rearrangement links TRBV19 to TRBJ2-3; 9 nucleotides line up with TRBD2. CDR1 is LNHDA, CDR2 SQIVND, per germline (reference sequence). The junction had 5 bases not matched to a gene; V was cut back by 5 bases and J by 2 bases. This CDR3 is built from 15 residues. CDR3 sequence: CASSRREGSTDTQYF. The DNA of the CDR3 is TGTGCCAGTAGTCGGCGGGAGGGATCCACAGATACGCAGTATTTT.

J is TRBJ1-4 and V is TRBV11-2, with 12 bases identical to TRBD1. With V trimmed by 5 bases and J by 8 bases, 6 bases remained unmatched. Germline lookup yields CDR1 SGHAT and CDR2 FQNNGV. The CDR3 is made up of 15 amino acids. The CDR3 is CASSPGTGGEEKLFF. CDR3 sequence (DNA): TGTGCCAGCAGCCCGGGGACAGGGGGCGAGGAAAAACTGTTTTTT.

CDR3 DNA: TGCGCCAGCAGCCCCGGAGGGACAGGGGATGGGGACATTCAGTACTTC. Encoded protein: CASSPGGTGDGDIQYF. The V and J genes are TRBV4-1 and TRBJ2-4; 10 nucleotides align to TRBD1. The CDR3 is 16 residues long. V shed 4 bases, J shed 8 bases, and the junction held 11 bases outside the gene matches. In germline, CDR1 is MGHRA, CDR2 YSYEKL.

V usage is TRBV7-9 and J usage is TRBJ1-3; D is unclear. V gave up 7 bases and J gave up 9 bases, with 13 bases separating them. CDR3 length equals 12 residues. Germline-derived CDR1 and CDR2 are SEHNR and FQNEAQ (reference sequence). The CDR3 DNA sequence: TGTGCCAGCACCCTCGGGCGGGGCACCATATATTTT. It is translated as CASTLGRGTIYF.

This clone has a single count. The chain has TRBV2 and TRBJ2-7, with 7 nucleotides matching TRBD1. The trim removed 8 bases at V and 2 bases at J, leaving 15 bases unmatched. Per the germline V gene, CDR1 is SNHLY and CDR2 is FYNNEI. CDR3 size: 16 residues. The CDR3 DNA reads as TGTGCCAGCGCCGGGACAGTGATGGAAGAGACCTACGAGCAGTACTTC. It translates to CASAGTVMEETYEQYF. Using reference TRBV2 and TRBJ2-7 for the parts outside the CDR3, the full variable domain is EPEVTQTPSHQVTQMGQEVILRCVPISNHLYFYWYRQILGQKVEFLVSFYNNEISEKSEIFDDQFSVERPDGSNFTLKIRSTKLEDSAMYFCASAGTVMEETYEQYFGPGTRLTVT.

The count of this clone is one. The chain is built from TRBV6-5 and TRBJ1-2, with 7 positions matching TRBD1. J lost 8 bases, V lost 5 bases, and 8 bases had no gene match. Germline CDR1 reads MNHEY; CDR2 reads SVGAGI. The CDR3 runs to 13 residues. The CDR3 is CASSRDREEGYTF. Written as DNA, the CDR3 is TGTGCCAGCAGTCGCGACAGGGAAGAGGGCTACACCTTC.

V gene TRBV5-1 combines with J gene TRBJ2-7; 8 bases line up with TRBD1. The germline V gene encodes CDR1 SGHRS and CDR2 YFSETQ. The CDR3 spans 14 residues. V lost 0 bases to trimming and J lost 7 bases; unmatched junction nucleotides: 6. CDR3 region: CASSLGQGAEEQYF. CDR3 DNA: TGCGCCAGCAGCTTGGGGCAGGGGGCAGAAGAGCAGTACTTC.

The chain is built from TRBV4-1 and TRBJ2-7, with TRBD1 matching 7 bases. The length of the CDR3 is 15 residues. The J segment lost 3 bases and the V segment lost 4 bases, leaving 9 bases of the junction unmatched. The germline gives CDR1 MGHRA, CDR2 YSYEKL. This chain's CDR3 is CASSPLTGSFYEQYF. CDR3 sequence (DNA): TGCGCCAGCAGCCCCCTGACAGGGTCTTTCTACGAGCAGTACTTC.

The chain links TRBV15 to TRBJ2-7; a weak D match, TRBD2 (6 bases). CDR3 length: 16 amino acids. V was cut by 0 bases and J by 2 bases, with 14 bases left in between. Germline lookup yields CDR1 LNHNV and CDR2 YYDKDF (reference sequence). CDR3 sequence (DNA): TGTGCCACCAGCAGAGAGGGCGGGACCCCACCCTACGAGCAGTACTTC. Protein sequence: CATSREGGTPPYEQYF. The variable domain in full, completed from reference TRBV15 and TRBJ2-7, reads DAMVIQNPRYQVTQFGKPVTLSCSQTLNHNVMYWYQQKSSQAPKLLFHYYDKDFNNEADTPDNFQSRRPNTSFCFLDIRSPGLGDTAMYLCATSREGGTPPYEQYFGPGTRLTVT.

The chain has TRBV5-6 and TRBJ1-2; 10 bases fit TRBD1. This CDR3 region has 15 residues. The germline CDR1 and CDR2 sequences are SGHDT and YYEEEE. V lost 4 bases, J lost 2 bases, and 5 bases stayed unmatched. The DNA of the CDR3 is TGTGCCAGCAGCAGTCCGGGACAGGGGAACTATGGCTACACCTTC. Protein: CASSSPGQGNYGYTF. The whole variable domain, filled in from reference TRBV5-6 and TRBJ1-2, reads DAGVTQSPTHLIKTRGQQVTLRCSPKSGHDTVSWYQQALGQGPQFIFQYYEEEERQRGNFPDRFSGHQFPNYSSELNVNALLLGDSALYLCASSSPGQGNYGYTFGSGTRLTVV.

This clone was detected once. The rearrangement joins TRBV4-1 to TRBJ2-5, with D uncertain. Gene TRBJ2-7 matches the end of the DNA better, so the J call may be wrong. Per the germline V gene, CDR1 is MGHRA and CDR2 is YSYEKL. The CDR3 has 14 amino acids. The CDR3 reads CASSQDPRNYEQYF. The CDR3 nucleotides are TGCGCCAGCAGCCAAGACCCCCGAAACTACGAGCAGTACTTC.

V is TRBV19 and J is TRBJ1-1; 7 positions agree with TRBD1. CDR3 length: 15 amino acids. The V segment lost 0 bases and the J segment 5 bases; nucleotides outside the gene matches: 6. Germline V CDR1 and CDR2: LNHDA, SQIVND (reference sequence). The CDR3 loop reads CASSIDSGGGTEAFF. For the CDR3, the DNA is TGTGCCAGTAGTATAGATTCAGGGGGAGGTACTGAAGCTTTCTTT.

The J gene is TRBJ2-3, the V gene TRBV27; 8 positions match TRBD1. V lost 1 base to trimming and J lost 5 bases; unmatched junction nucleotides: 14. From germline, CDR1 is MNHEY and CDR2 SMNVEV (reference sequence). The CDR3 is 18 residues long. The CDR3 DNA reads TGTGCCAGCAGTTTATTAGGCCCGACAGGGGTCAACTTAGATACGCAGTATTTT. Translation gives CASSLLGPTGVNLDTQYF.

The DNA of the CDR3 is TGTGCCAGCGCAGGGGGCATCGGCCTCGAGCAGTACTTC. Its translation is CASAGGIGLEQYF. The chain employs TRBV27 and TRBJ2-7, with 8 bases fitting TRBD1. In germline, CDR1 is MNHEY, CDR2 SMNVEV (reference sequence). V lost 8 bases to trimming and J lost 6 bases; unmatched junction nucleotides: 9. The CDR3 has 13 amino acids.

The CDR3 spells CASSELSGSDEQYF. In DNA form, the CDR3 reads TGTGCCAGCAGTGAGCTGAGCGGGAGCGACGAGCAGTACTTC. This rearrangement joins TRBV6-1 to TRBJ2-7; TRBD2 matches at 8 bases. The V gene end was trimmed by 3 bases and the J gene end by 5 bases; junction bases not matched to a gene: 6. This CDR3 comprises 14 residues. Looked up from germline, CDR1 is MNHNS and CDR2 is SASEGT.

The chain carries TRBV6-5 and TRBJ2-7, with 11 positions matching TRBD1. CDR3 length: 14 amino acids. After removal of 6 bases from V and 3 bases from J, the junction contained 4 bases not matched to a gene. Germline loops: CDR1 MNHEY, CDR2 SVGAGI. The CDR3 DNA is TGTGCCAGCAGCAGGACAGGGGGCAGCTACGAGCAGTACTTC. It translates to CASSRTGGSYEQYF.

This clone occurred once. The V and J genes are TRBV5-5 and TRBJ2-7; D might be TRBD1 (5 bases). CDR1 and CDR2 (germline): SGHKS, YYEKEE (reference sequence). The CDR3 consists of 16 residues. V gave up 3 bases and J gave up 0 bases, with 16 bases separating them. CDR3 sequence reads: CASSSDGQFVSYEQYF. CDR3 DNA: TGTGCCAGCAGCTCGGACGGACAATTCGTCTCCTACGAGCAGTACTTC.

V gene TRBV2 combines with J gene TRBJ2-5; D ambiguous. The CDR3 is 13 amino acids. In germline, CDR1 is SNHLY, CDR2 FYNNEI. Trimming took off 7 bases at V and 6 bases at J, with 15 bases between the two ends. The CDR3, as DNA: TGTGCCAGCAAACTCGCAGCTAGAAAGACCCAGTACTTC. Its translation: CASKLAARKTQYF.

The gene calls are TRBV27 and TRBJ2-7; weak D call: TRBD1 (6 bases). V lost 8 bases to trimming and J lost 2 bases, with 7 bases between them. The germline CDR1 and CDR2 sequences are MNHEY and SMNVEV (reference sequence). The CDR3 runs to 11 residues. The CDR3: CASGQPYEQYF. In nucleotides, the CDR3 is TGTGCCAGCGGACAGCCCTACGAGCAGTACTTC.

The chain recombines TRBV6-5 with TRBJ2-5; D possibly corresponds to TRBD1 (5 bases). V was trimmed by 6 bases and J by 4 bases, leaving 9 bases between them. CDR1 and CDR2 from the germline V gene are MNHEY and SVGAGI. The CDR3 sequence is 12 residues long. CDR3 DNA sequence: TGTGCCAGCAGGCAGGGTGGAGAGACCCAGTACTTC. Encoded protein: CASRQGGETQYF.

This sequence joins TRBV6-6 and TRBJ2-7; possibly TRBD1 for D (5 bases). The V gene lost 2 bases and the J gene lost 4 bases, with 15 bases spanning the gap. This CDR3 has 15 residues. Per the germline V gene, CDR1 is MNHNY and CDR2 is SVGAGI (reference sequence). The DNA for the CDR3 is TGTGCCAGCAGTTACGGGGCCGCGAGGTCGTACGAGCAGTACTTC. Its translation: CASSYGAARSYEQYF.

The chain recombines TRBV10-3 with TRBJ2-2, with 8 bases that match TRBD2. Germline values: CDR1 ENHRY, CDR2 SYGVKD. CDR3 length: 14 amino acids. The trim removed 8 bases at V and 3 bases at J, leaving 5 bases unmatched. The chain's CDR3 is CAILGREDTGELFF. CDR3 nucleotide sequence: TGTGCCATCCTGGGGCGGGAGGACACCGGGGAGCTGTTTTTT.

The V call is TRBV6-5, the J call TRBJ2-3; weak D call: TRBD2 (6 bases). The CDR3 covers 15 residues. Per the germline V gene, CDR1 is MNHEY and CDR2 is SVGAGI. V gave up 0 bases and J gave up 4 bases, with 11 bases separating them. The CDR3 bases are TGTGCCAGCAGTTACTCCCGGCGGGGAGCAGATACGCAGTATTTT. Amino acid sequence: CASSYSRRGADTQYF.

This clone was detected only once. The chain uses TRBV2 and TRBJ2-1; 8 nucleotides line up with TRBD1. V lost 8 bases to trimming and J lost 7 bases; unmatched junction nucleotides: 7. The germline CDR1 and CDR2 sequences are SNHLY and FYNNEI. CDR3 size: 13 residues. DNA for the CDR3: TGTGCCAGCCCCGGGACAGGCCTAAATGAGCAGTTCTTC. It yields the protein CASPGTGLNEQFF.

The chain employs TRBV9 and TRBJ1-1; unclear D gene. With 0 bases removed from V and 4 bases from J, the gap between germline ends came to 7 bases. CDR1 and CDR2 (germline): SGDLS, YYNGEE. CDR3 length: 13 amino acids. The CDR3 is CASSVAPGTEAFF. The CDR3 bases are TGTGCCAGCAGCGTAGCTCCGGGCACTGAAGCTTTCTTT.

The gene calls are TRBV19 and TRBJ1-2; 7 bases align to TRBD1. The CDR3 consists of 18 residues. V lost 6 bases and J lost 2; bases outside the gene matches: 18. Germline loops: CDR1 LNHDA, CDR2 SQIVND (reference sequence). The CDR3 loop is CASSARQGLKIWNYGYTF. The DNA for the CDR3 is TGTGCCAGTAGCGCAAGACAGGGCCTTAAAATATGGAACTATGGCTACACCTTC.

The chain uses TRBV19 and TRBJ2-7; TRBD2 matches 7 bases. V gave up 6 bases and J gave up 5 bases; unmatched junction bases: 13. The length of the CDR3 is 15 residues. Germline V CDR1 and CDR2: LNHDA, SQIVND (reference sequence). The chain's CDR3 is CASRFRGEGIHEQYF. In nucleotides, the CDR3 is TGTGCCAGTAGGTTTCGTGGGGAGGGAATCCACGAGCAGTACTTC.